A selection of T cell receptor beta chains follows, all from one sample in a study of T cell responses to AZD1222 COVID-19 vaccine. TCRdb's table, derived via immunoSEQ multiplex PCR, lists solely in-frame clones and lacks some. The data hold approximately 160,000 clones, with about 92% observed a single time. The sequencing used peripheral blood, collected 28 days after the second AZD1222 dose. The receptor source for this set is an adult who received the AZD1222 COVID-19 vaccine. Both conserved end residues are trimmed from each CDR3.

TRBV6-5	TRBJ1-1	ASSLSGTNTEAF
TRBV6-5	TRBJ1-1	ASSSGGTHTEAF
TRBV3-1/TRBV3-2	TRBJ1-1	ASRDRGANTEAF
TRBV13	TRBJ1-1	ASSLAGLGTEAF
TRBV7-5	TRBJ1-5	ARSLTTGPPQPQH
TRBV6-1	TRBJ2-7	ASSDSGTGRDEQY
TRBV27	TRBJ2-4	ASSSPRVAKNIQY
TRBV6-4	TRBJ2-1	ASSELAGYNEQF
TRBV5-4	TRBJ2-4	ASSPSGVGKNIQY
TRBV29-1	TRBJ1-1	SVVGQLNTEAF
TRBV6-2/TRBV6-3	TRBJ2-1	ASSFSSYNEQF
TRBV6-5	TRBJ2-3	AGQDRTDTQY
TRBV19	TRBJ1-2	ASSTGTDLGYT
TRBV2	TRBJ2-3	ASSPGTDTQY
TRBV6-4	TRBJ2-1	ASSGEPGPYNEQF
TRBV7-9	TRBJ1-4	ASSSRWDGEKLF
TRBV19	TRBJ1-1	ASSYSLNTEAF
TRBV19	TRBJ2-3	ASSTGGAVTQY
TRBV12-3/TRBV12-4	TRBJ1-2	ATGPQGSHGYT
TRBV5-1	TRBJ1-4	ASSSWTDNEKLF
TRBV6-6	TRBJ2-1	ASSYASGGYNEQF
TRBV6-6	TRBJ1-4	ASSQGEKLF
TRBV6-1	TRBJ2-5	ASSEYSGAGSETQY
TRBV6-5	TRBJ1-2	ASRGQSTSYGYT
TRBV15	TRBJ1-2	ATSPGGDGYT
TRBV5-1	TRBJ1-4	ASRGALGEKLF
TRBV5-1	TRBJ1-6	ASSLDGTGVNSPLH
TRBV11-3	TRBJ1-1	ASSLDSAGSTEAF
TRBV27	TRBJ2-7	ASSFNRHSYEQY
TRBV5-1	TRBJ1-1	ASSLDREEGEAF
TRBV27	TRBJ2-7	ASSSSDYLTYEQY
TRBV4-2	TRBJ1-1	ASSQGDRNTEAF
TRBV14	TRBJ2-7	ASSPTRTGAYEQY